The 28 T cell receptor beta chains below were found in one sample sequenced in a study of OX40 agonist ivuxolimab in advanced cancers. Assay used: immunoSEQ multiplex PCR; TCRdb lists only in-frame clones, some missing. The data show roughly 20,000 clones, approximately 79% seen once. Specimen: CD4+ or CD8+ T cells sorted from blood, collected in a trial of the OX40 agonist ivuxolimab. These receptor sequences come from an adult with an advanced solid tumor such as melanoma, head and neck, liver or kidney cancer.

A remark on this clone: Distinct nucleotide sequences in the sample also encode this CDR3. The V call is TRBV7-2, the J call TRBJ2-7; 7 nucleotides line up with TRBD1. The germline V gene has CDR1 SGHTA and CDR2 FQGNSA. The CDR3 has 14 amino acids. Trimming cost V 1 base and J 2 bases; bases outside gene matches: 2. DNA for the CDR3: TGTGCCAGCAGCTTAGTGGGACAGACCTACGAGCAGTACTTC. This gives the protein CASSLVGQTYEQYF.

CDR3 amino acids: CASSSTRLGDTEAFF. Here the CDR3 DNA reads TGTGCCAGCAGCTCCACCAGGCTGGGGGACACTGAAGCTTTCTTT. This rearrangement joins TRBV7-9 to TRBJ1-1; tentative D call: TRBD1 (5 bases). The germline V gene encodes CDR1 SEHNR and CDR2 FQNEAQ (reference sequence). Trimming took 4 bases from V and 3 from J, leaving 15 bases between them. The CDR3 runs 15 residues.

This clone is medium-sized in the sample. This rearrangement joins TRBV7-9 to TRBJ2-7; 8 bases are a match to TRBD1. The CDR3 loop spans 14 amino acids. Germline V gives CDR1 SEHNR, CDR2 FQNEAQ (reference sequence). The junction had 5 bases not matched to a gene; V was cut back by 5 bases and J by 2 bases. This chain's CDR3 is CASSKGQATYEQYF. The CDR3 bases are TGTGCCAGCAGCAAGGGACAGGCTACCTACGAGCAGTACTTC. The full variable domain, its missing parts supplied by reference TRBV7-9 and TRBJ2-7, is DTGVSQNPRHKITKRGQNVTFRCDPISEHNRLYWYRQTLGQGPEFLTYFQNEAQLEKSRLLSDRFSAERPKGSFSTLEIQRTEQGDSAMYLCASSKGQATYEQYFGPGTRLTVT.

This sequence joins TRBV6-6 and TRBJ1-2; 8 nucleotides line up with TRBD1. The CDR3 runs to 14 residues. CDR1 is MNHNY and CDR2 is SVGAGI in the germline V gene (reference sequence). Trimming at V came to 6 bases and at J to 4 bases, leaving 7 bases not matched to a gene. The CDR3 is CASSPDRGPYGYTF. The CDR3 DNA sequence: TGTGCCAGCAGCCCTGACAGGGGACCCTATGGCTACACCTTC.

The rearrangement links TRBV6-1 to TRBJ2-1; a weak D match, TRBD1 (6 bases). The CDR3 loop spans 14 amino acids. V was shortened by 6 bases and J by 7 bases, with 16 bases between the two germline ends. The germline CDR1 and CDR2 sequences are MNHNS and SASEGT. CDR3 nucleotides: TGTGCCAGCAGGGCCTGGGGGCAATCAAATGAGCAGTTCTTC. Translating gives CASRAWGQSNEQFF.

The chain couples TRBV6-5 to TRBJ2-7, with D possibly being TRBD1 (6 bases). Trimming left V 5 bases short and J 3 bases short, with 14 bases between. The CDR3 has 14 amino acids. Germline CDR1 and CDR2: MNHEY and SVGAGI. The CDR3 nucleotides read TGTGCCAGCAGTACCCCGACAGGAAACTACGAGCAGTACTTC. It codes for CASSTPTGNYEQYF.

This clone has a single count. CDR3 sequence reads: CASSSSDPYYYGYTF. CDR3 sequence (DNA): TGTGCCAGCAGTTCCTCCGACCCTTACTACTATGGCTACACCTTC. This chain links TRBV6-5 with TRBJ1-2, with D unclear. Deletions cut 4 bases from V and 3 bases from J, with 15 bases between. The CDR3 runs to 15 residues. In germline, CDR1 is MNHEY, CDR2 SVGAGI.

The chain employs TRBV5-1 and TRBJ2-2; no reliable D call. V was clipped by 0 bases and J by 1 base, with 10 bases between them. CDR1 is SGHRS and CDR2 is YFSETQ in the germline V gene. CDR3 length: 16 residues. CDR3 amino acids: CASSLVFDLNTGELFF. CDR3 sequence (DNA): TGCGCCAGCAGCTTGGTTTTCGACCTGAACACCGGGGAGCTGTTTTTT.

The CDR3 loop reads CASSSGTINTGELFF. The CDR3 region has the DNA TGCGCCAGCAGCTCCGGGACTATAAACACCGGGGAGCTGTTTTTT. This chain connects TRBV5-1 to TRBJ2-2; 7 nucleotides line up with TRBD2. The CDR3 is 15 residues long. Germline assignment: CDR1 SGHRS and CDR2 YFSETQ. The J segment lost 2 bases and the V segment lost 3 bases, leaving 4 bases of the junction unmatched.

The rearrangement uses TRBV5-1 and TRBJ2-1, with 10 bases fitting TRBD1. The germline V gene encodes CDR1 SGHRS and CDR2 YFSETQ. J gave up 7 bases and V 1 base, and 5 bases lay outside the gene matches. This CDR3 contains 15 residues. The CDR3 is CASSLFGQGENEQFF. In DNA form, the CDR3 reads TGCGCCAGCAGCTTGTTCGGACAGGGGGAAAATGAGCAGTTCTTC. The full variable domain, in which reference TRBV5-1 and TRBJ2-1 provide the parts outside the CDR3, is KAGVTQTPRYLIKTRGQQVTLSCSPISGHRSVSWYQQTPGQGLQFLFEYFSETQRNKGNFPGRFSGRQFSNSRSEMNVSTLELGDSALYLCASSLFGQGENEQFFGPGTRLTVL.

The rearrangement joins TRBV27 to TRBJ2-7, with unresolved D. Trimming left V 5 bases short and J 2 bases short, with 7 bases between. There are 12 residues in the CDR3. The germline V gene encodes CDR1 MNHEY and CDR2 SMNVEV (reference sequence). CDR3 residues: CASSPTPYEQYF. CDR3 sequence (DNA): TGTGCCAGCAGTCCTACACCCTACGAGCAGTACTTC.

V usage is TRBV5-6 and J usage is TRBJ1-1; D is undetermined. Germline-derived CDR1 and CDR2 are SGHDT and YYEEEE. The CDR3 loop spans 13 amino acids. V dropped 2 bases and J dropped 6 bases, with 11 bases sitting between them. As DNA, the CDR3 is TGTGCCAGCAGCTTTTATGTGGGGTCTGAAGCTTTCTTT. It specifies CASSFYVGSEAFF. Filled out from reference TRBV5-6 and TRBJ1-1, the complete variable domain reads DAGVTQSPTHLIKTRGQQVTLRCSPKSGHDTVSWYQQALGQGPQFIFQYYEEEERQRGNFPDRFSGHQFPNYSSELNVNALLLGDSALYLCASSFYVGSEAFFGQGTRLTVV.

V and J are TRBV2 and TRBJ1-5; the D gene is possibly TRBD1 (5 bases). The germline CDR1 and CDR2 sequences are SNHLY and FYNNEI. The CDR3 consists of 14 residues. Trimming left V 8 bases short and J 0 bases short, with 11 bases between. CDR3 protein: CASDTGLSNQPQHF. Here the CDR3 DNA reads TGTGCCAGCGACACGGGACTTAGCAATCAGCCCCAGCATTTT.

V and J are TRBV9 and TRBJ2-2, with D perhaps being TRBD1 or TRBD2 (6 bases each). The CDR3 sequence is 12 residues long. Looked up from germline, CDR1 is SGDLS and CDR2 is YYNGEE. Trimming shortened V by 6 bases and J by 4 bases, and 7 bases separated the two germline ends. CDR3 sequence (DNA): TGTGCCAGCAAGGGGGGCACCGGGGAGCTGTTTTTT. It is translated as CASKGGTGELFF.

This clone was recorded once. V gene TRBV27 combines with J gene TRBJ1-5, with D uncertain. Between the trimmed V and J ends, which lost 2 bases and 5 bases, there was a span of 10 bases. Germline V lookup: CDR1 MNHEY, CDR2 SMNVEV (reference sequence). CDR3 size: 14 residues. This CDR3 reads CASSLIGPDQPQHF. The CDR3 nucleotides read TGTGCCAGCAGTTTAATTGGTCCGGATCAGCCCCAGCATTTT.

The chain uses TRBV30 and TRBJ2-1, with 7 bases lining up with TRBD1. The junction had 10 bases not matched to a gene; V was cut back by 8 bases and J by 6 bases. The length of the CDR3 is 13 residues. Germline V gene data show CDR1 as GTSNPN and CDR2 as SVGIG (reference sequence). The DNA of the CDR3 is TGTGCCACCGACAGGGTAATCGGCAATGAGCAGTTCTTC. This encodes CATDRVIGNEQFF. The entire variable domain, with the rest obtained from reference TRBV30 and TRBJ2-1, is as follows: SQTIHQWPATLVQPVGSPLSLECTVEGTSNPNLYWYRQAAGRGLQLLFYSVGIGQISSEVPQNLSASRPQDRQFILSSKKLLLSDSGFYLCATDRVIGNEQFFGPGTRLTVL.

The CDR3 bases are TGTGCCAGCAGCCCCCAGGGTGGAGGCACCGGGGAGCTGTTTTTT. Its translation: CASSPQGGGTGELFF. The chain has TRBV5-6 and TRBJ2-2; either TRBD1 or TRBD2 may supply D (5 bases each). V was shortened by 4 bases and J by 4 bases, with 14 bases between the two germline ends. The CDR3 length is 15 residues. Germline V lookup: CDR1 SGHDT, CDR2 YYEEEE.

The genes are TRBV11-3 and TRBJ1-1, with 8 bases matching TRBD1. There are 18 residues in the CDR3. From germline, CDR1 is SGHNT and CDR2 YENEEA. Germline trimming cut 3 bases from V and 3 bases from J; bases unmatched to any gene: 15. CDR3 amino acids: CASSFPRDRIVWDTEAFF. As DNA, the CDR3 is TGTGCCAGCAGCTTTCCGCGGGACAGGATAGTATGGGACACTGAAGCTTTCTTT.

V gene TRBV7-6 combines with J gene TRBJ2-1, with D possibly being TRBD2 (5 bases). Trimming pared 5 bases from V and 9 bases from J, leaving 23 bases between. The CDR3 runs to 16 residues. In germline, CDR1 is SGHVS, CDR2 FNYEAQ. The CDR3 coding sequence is TGTGCCAGCAGCACTCGTCCCGGACTTCCTGAGGGTGAGCAGTTCTTC. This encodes CASSTRPGLPEGEQFF.

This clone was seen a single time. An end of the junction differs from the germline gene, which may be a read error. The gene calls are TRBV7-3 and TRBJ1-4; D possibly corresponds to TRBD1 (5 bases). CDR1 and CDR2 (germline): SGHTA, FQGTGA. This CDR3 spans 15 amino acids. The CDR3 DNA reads TGTGCCAGCAGCCTAACGACAGCGCCTAATGAAAAACTGTTTTTT. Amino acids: CASSLTTAPNEKLFF.

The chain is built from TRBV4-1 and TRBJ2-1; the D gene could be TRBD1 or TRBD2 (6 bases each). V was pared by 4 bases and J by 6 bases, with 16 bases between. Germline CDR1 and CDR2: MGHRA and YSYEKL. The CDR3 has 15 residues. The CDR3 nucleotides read TGCGCCAGCAGCCGTCGCCCGGAGGGGGTCAATGAGCAGTTCTTC. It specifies CASSRRPEGVNEQFF.

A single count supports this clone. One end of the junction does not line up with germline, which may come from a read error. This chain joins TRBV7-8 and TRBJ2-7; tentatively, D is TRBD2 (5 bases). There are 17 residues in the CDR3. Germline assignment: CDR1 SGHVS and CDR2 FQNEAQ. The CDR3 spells CASSQEGLGSGPYEQYF. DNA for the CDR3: TGCGCCAGCAGCCAAGAGGGTCTAGGCTCAGGCCCCTACGAGCAGTACTTC.

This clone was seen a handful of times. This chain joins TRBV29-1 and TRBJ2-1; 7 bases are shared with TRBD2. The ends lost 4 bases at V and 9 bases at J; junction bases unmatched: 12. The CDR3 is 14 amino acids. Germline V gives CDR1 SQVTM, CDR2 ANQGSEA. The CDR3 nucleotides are TGCAGCGTTGTGGGGGGGGTGTCCGGCCGTGAGCAGTTCTTC. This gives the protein CSVVGGVSGREQFF.

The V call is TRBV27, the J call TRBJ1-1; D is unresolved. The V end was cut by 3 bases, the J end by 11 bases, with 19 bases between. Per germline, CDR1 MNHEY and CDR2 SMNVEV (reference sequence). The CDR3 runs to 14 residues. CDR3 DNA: TGTGCCAGCAGTTTCATCCCGGTTTCCACGGGGGCTTTCTTT. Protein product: CASSFIPVSTGAFF.

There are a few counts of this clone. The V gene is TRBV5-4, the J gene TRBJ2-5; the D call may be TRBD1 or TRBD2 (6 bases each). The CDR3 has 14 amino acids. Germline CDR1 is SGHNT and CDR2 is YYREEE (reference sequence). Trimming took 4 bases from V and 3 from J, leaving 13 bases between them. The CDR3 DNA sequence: TGTGCCAGCAGCAAACGGGGGCCTGAAGAGACCCAGTACTTC. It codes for CASSKRGPEETQYF.

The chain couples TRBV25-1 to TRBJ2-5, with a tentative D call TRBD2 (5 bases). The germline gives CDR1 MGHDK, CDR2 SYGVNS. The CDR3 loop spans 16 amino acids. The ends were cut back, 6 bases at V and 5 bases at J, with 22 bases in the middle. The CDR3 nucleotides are TGTGCCAGCAGGATCCGGGGAGACTCTGAAAGGGAGACCCAGTACTTC. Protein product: CASRIRGDSERETQYF.

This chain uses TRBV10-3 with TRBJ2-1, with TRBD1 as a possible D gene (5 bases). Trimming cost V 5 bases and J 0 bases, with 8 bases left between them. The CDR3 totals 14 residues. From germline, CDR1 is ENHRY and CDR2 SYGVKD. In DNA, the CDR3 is TGTGCCATCAGTTCGGACATCTCCTACAATGAGCAGTTCTTC. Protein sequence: CAISSDISYNEQFF.

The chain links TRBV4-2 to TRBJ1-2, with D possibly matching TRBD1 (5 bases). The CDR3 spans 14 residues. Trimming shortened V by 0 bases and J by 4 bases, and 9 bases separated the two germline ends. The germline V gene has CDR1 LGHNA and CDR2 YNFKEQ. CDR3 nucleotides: TGTGCCAGCAGCCAAGACGGGACGGTCTATGGCTACACCTTC. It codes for CASSQDGTVYGYTF.